Described below is a single T cell receptor beta chain sequence and its context. The antigen remains undetermined. Each PCR received spiked synthetic TCR analog templates. TCRdb's table, derived via immunoSEQ multiplex PCR, lists solely in-frame clones and lacks some. The sample yields some 43,000 clones, around 80% seen once. Stated time point: pretreatment peripheral blood. The data belong to a study of PD-L1 blockade in urothelial cancer. Study in general: Once treatment had started, blood was analyzed at 3 weeks (second dose) and again at 6 weeks.

The CDR3 runs to 14 residues. The V gene's germline CDR1 is SGHNT and CDR2 YYREEE (reference sequence). Trimming pared 2 bases from V and 7 bases from J, leaving 12 bases between. Points from the study as a whole: Patients with below-median pretreatment blood clonality survived longer.

This chain links TRBV5-4 with TRBJ2-2; the D gene is possibly TRBD2 (6 bases). The receptor comes from a man between 60 and 70 years old with urothelial cancer. Sequences were derived from PBMCs, sampled around atezolizumab (anti-PD-L1) treatment. The CDR3 protein is CASSFGTDGGELFF. DNA of the CDR3: TGTGCCAGCAGCTTCGGGACTGACGGCGGGGAGCTGTTTTTT.